The next 7 T cell receptor beta chains were all read from a single sample in a study of cytotoxic CD8 clonotypes in ibrutinib-treated CLL (dated by TCRdb to about 2021). Library preparation employed the immunoSEQ multiplex PCR assay. Imported from immuneACCESS, the table was reduced by TCRdb to in-frame sequences with V and J called. These copies leave out some clones; in studies compared against another copy, an unresolved V gene accounts for under half, and the cause of the remainder is not known. The sample data list roughly 110,000 clones, and approximately 58% of these were observed just once. The ten largest clonotypes hold 37% of the sample. This specimen's time point label, per the study, means: approximately 25 months on ibrutinib. The sample here was PBMCs, taken after 24 months of ibrutinib treatment. All receptors derive from a human donor with chronic lymphocytic leukemia.

This sequence joins TRBV25-1 and TRBJ1-4; D remains ambiguous. Germline V gene sequence: CDR1 MGHDK, CDR2 SYGVNS. This CDR3 is 15 amino acids long. The V gene lost 2 bases and the J gene lost 4 bases, with 11 bases spanning the gap. CDR3 nucleotides: TGTGCCAGCAGTGAAGGGGTTAGCGTTAATGAAAAACTGTTTTTT. Translated, it gives CASSEGVSVNEKLFF.

The genes are TRBV6-5 and TRBJ1-3; TRBD1 might be the D (5 bases). The CDR3 loop spans 14 amino acids. V lost 6 bases and J lost 1, with 10 bases in between. CDR1 is MNHEY and CDR2 is SVGAGI in the germline V gene. The CDR3 sequence is CASRSGMSGNTIYF. The CDR3 coding sequence is TGTGCCAGCAGATCAGGGATGTCTGGAAACACCATATATTTT.

In this sample, this clone turned up once. The chain has TRBV5-4 and TRBJ1-2; the match to TRBD1 covers 9 bases. Germline V CDR1 and CDR2: SGHNT, YYREEE (reference sequence). The V gene end was trimmed by 4 bases and the J gene end by 8 bases; junction bases not matched to a gene: 9. The CDR3 spans 14 residues. The DNA of the CDR3 is TGTGCCAGCAGCCTCCCTCGGGACAGGGAGGGCTACACCTTC. Its protein is CASSLPRDREGYTF.

The genes are TRBV5-6 and TRBJ1-5, with D possibly being TRBD1 (5 bases). V was cut by 7 bases and J by 1 base, with 21 bases left in between. Germline values: CDR1 SGHDT, CDR2 YYEEEE. This CDR3 has 17 residues. CDR3 amino acids: CASHKKGWDLSNQPQHF. The CDR3 nucleotides read TGTGCCAGCCACAAGAAGGGGTGGGATCTGAGCAATCAGCCCCAGCATTTT.

This clone was seen only a few times. This rearrangement joins TRBV2 to TRBJ1-4; a weak D match, TRBD1 (6 bases). This CDR3 has 14 amino acids. Germline assignment: CDR1 SNHLY and CDR2 FYNNEI. Deletions cut 5 bases from V and 4 bases from J, with 11 bases between. The CDR3 coding sequence is TGTGCCAGCAGTCAAACAGGGTTTAATGAAAAACTGTTTTTT. Its protein is CASSQTGFNEKLFF.

This chain links TRBV9 with TRBJ2-1, with no clear D. Trimming removed 4 bases at V and 5 bases at J, with 13 bases between. This CDR3 is 14 amino acids long. Looked up from germline, CDR1 is SGDLS and CDR2 is YYNGEE. The CDR3 loop reads CASSPRGRDNEQFF. DNA of the CDR3: TGTGCCAGCAGCCCGAGAGGCCGGGACAATGAGCAGTTCTTC.

This rearrangement joins TRBV30 to TRBJ2-5; 13 bases map to TRBD2. Germline V lookup: CDR1 GTSNPN, CDR2 SVGIG (reference sequence). J was trimmed by 0 bases and V by 5 bases; bases with no gene match: 3. The CDR3 length is 15 residues. CDR3 loop: CAWEGLAGNQETQYF. The CDR3 DNA reads as TGTGCCTGGGAGGGACTAGCGGGAAACCAAGAGACCCAGTACTTC.